This TCR beta chain was recorded in a study of vaccination effects on CD4 cells after COVID-19. General study points: Convalescent patients in the study were few, and early post-infection timepoints were absent.

Turning to this clone: Its antigen is undetermined.

After removal of 0 bases from V and 8 bases from J, the junction contained 3 bases not matched to a gene. In germline, CDR1 is LGHDT, CDR2 YNNKEL (reference sequence). This CDR3 has 13 residues. With the ViraFEST assay, the study expanded antigen-specific CD4+ T cells using viral peptide pools, then sequenced them. At the end of 10 days of culture, CD4+ T cells were isolated. Vaccine recipients lacked prior SARS-CoV-2 infection and had negative nucleocapsid antibodies. It was on days 3 and 7 that half the medium was replaced with IL-2 medium. Sequencing used immunoSEQ multiplex PCR; TCRdb keeps in-frame clones, though not all of them. Of just under 45,000 clones listed, roughly 79% are singletons.

The receptor was derived from a human donor who received a COVID-19 vaccine. The V and J genes are TRBV3-1 (or the pseudogene TRBV3-2) and TRBJ1-2; the match to TRBD1 covers 7 bases. The specimen comprised CD4+ T cells from PBMCs cultured with SARS-CoV-2 spike peptides, sampled before COVID-19 vaccination. The CDR3 is CASSQETGLGYTF. The CDR3 nucleotides read TGTGCCAGCAGCCAAGAGACAGGGTTAGGCTACACCTTC.